A selection of T cell receptor beta chains follows, all from one sample in a study of early T cells in non-severe SARS-CoV-2 infection. From the 5' RACE reads, TCRdb called clonotypes with MiXCR, one entry per CDR3 protein. The table shows about 29,000 distinct CDR3 sequences, with approximately 5.4% occurring only once. The material sequenced was whole blood. These receptors were taken from an adult who was a healthcare worker with PCR-confirmed SARS-CoV-2 infection or an uninfected control (not recorded which). Both conserved end residues are part of each CDR3. D genes are given only for firm matches. Rows may omit the clone size; those that give it use once, few, many or a size class.

J gene: TRBJ1-2; clone size: many; D gene: .; V gene: TRBV5-4; CDR3 protein: CASSFSGKGYGYTF; CDR3 DNA: TGTGCCAGCAGCTTCTCGGGGAAGGGCTATGGCTACACCTTC
J gene: TRBJ2-2; clone size: few; D gene: .; V gene: TRBV19; CDR3 protein: CASTSMPGSAGELFF; CDR3 DNA: TGTGCCAGTACTTCAATGCCCGGGTCCGCCGGGGAGCTGTTTTTT
J gene: TRBJ2-1; clone size: few; D gene: .; V gene: TRBV5-1; CDR3 protein: CASSPDPTLEQFF; CDR3 DNA: TGCGCCAGCAGCCCGGACCCCACTCTAGAGCAGTTCTTC
J gene: TRBJ2-6; clone size: many; D gene: .; V gene: TRBV12-3/TRBV12-4; CDR3 protein: CASSYRSNSGANVLTF; CDR3 DNA: TGTGCCAGCAGTTACCGCAGTAACTCTGGGGCCAACGTCCTGACTTTC
J gene: TRBJ2-2; clone size: few; D gene: .; V gene: TRBV6-2/TRBV6-3; CDR3 protein: CASSPGRNTGELFF; CDR3 DNA: TGTGCCAGCAGTCCTGGACGGAACACCGGGGAGCTGTTTTTT
J gene: TRBJ2-3; clone size: .; D gene: TRBD2; V gene: TRBV29-1; CDR3 protein: CSAMGLAGTDTQYF; CDR3 DNA: TGCAGCGCTATGGGACTAGCGGGCACAGATACGCAGTATTTT
J gene: TRBJ2-1; clone size: many; D gene: .; V gene: TRBV7-8; CDR3 protein: CASSLLVNYNEQFF; CDR3 DNA: TGTGCCAGCAGCTTACTAGTAAACTACAATGAGCAGTTCTTC
J gene: TRBJ2-4; clone size: .; D gene: .; V gene: TRBV5-6; CDR3 protein: CASSLLQGRKDIQYF; CDR3 DNA: TGTGCCAGCAGCTTACTACAGGGTCGGAAGGACATTCAGTACTTC
J gene: TRBJ1-4; clone size: many; D gene: .; V gene: TRBV10-3; CDR3 protein: CAIRSGTLDEKLFF; CDR3 DNA: TGTGCCATCAGGAGCGGGACTCTGGATGAAAAACTGTTTTTT
J gene: TRBJ2-2; clone size: many; D gene: .; V gene: TRBV15; CDR3 protein: CATSRDWESGELFF; CDR3 DNA: TGTGCCACCAGCAGAGATTGGGAAAGCGGGGAGCTGTTTTTT